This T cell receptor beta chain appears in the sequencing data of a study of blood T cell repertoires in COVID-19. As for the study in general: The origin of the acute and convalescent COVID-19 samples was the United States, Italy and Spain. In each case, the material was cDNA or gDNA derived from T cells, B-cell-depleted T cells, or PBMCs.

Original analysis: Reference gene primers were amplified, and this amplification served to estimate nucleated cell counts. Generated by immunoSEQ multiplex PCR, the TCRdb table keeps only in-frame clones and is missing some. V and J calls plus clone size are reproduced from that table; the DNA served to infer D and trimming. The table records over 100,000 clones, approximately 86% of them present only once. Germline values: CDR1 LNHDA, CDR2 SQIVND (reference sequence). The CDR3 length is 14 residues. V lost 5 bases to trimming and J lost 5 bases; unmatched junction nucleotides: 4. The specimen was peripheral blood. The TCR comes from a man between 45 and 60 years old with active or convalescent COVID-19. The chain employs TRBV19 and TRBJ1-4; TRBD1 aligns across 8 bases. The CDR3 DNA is TGTGCCAGTAGTGCTGGACAGGGAAATGAAAAACTGTTTTTT. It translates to CASSAGQGNEKLFF.